Presented here are 15 T cell receptor beta chains from one specimen sequenced in a study of cytomegalovirus exposure and HLA in healthy donors. Amplification used 60 Vbeta primers and 13 Jbeta primers. The method was immunoSEQ multiplex PCR; TCRdb's version includes in-frame clones alone and lacks a portion of them. The table records 150,000 to 200,000 clones, roughly 80% of them present only once. The specimen was PBMCs. The receptors shown here come from a middle-aged man in good health and CMV-seronegative.

The genes are TRBV7-2 and TRBJ1-6; tentatively, D is TRBD1 (6 bases). CDR3 length: 17 amino acids. V lost 5 bases to trimming and J lost 0 bases, with 14 bases between them. In germline, CDR1 is SGHTA, CDR2 FQGNSA. CDR3: CASSLGTGSSYNSPLHF. The DNA for the CDR3 is TGTGCCAGCAGCCTGGGAACAGGGAGCTCCTATAATTCACCCCTCCACTTT.

The rearrangement links TRBV19 to TRBJ2-7, with 9 bases identical to TRBD1. Germline trimming cut 5 bases from V and 6 bases from J; bases unmatched to any gene: 8. CDR1 and CDR2 (germline): LNHDA, SQIVND (reference sequence). There are 14 residues in the CDR3. DNA for the CDR3: TGTGCCAGTAGTCCCGGGACAGGGTACTCCGAGCAGTACTTC. Protein sequence: CASSPGTGYSEQYF.

This chain uses TRBV7-2 with TRBJ1-5; weak D call: TRBD1 (6 bases). V dropped 6 bases and J dropped 0 bases, with 18 bases sitting between them. The CDR3 sequence is 17 residues long. Germline-derived CDR1 and CDR2 are SGHTA and FQGNSA. The CDR3 sequence: CASSLWGGANSNQPQHF. CDR3 DNA sequence: TGTGCCAGCAGTCTGTGGGGGGGGGCTAATAGCAATCAGCCCCAGCATTTT.

The chain uses TRBV2 and TRBJ2-1; 8 bases agree with TRBD1. The CDR3 covers 15 residues. CDR1 is SNHLY and CDR2 is FYNNEI in the germline V gene. Germline trimming cut 6 bases from V and 6 bases from J; bases unmatched to any gene: 10. The CDR3 spells CASSPSGGRINEQFF. CDR3 sequence (DNA): TGTGCCAGCAGCCCGTCAGGGGGCCGGATCAATGAGCAGTTCTTC.

The V call is TRBV21-1, the J call TRBJ2-4; TRBD1, the table's D call, was not compared with the DNA. TRBV21-1 is a known pseudogene. The CDR3 loop spans 13 amino acids. This CDR3 is CASSRDRVDIQYF. As DNA, the CDR3 is TGTGCCAGCAGTAGGGACAGGGTCGACATTCAGTACTTC.

The V call is TRBV4-1, the J call TRBJ1-2, with D possibly matching TRBD1 (6 bases). The V end was cut by 2 bases, the J end by 0 bases, with 16 bases between. Per the germline V gene, CDR1 is MGHRA and CDR2 is YSYEKL. The CDR3 sequence is 17 residues long. CDR3 coding DNA: TGCGCCAGCAGCCAAAGACAGGACTCTTCAGCTAACTATGGCTACACCTTC. Protein: CASSQRQDSSANYGYTF.

The chain joins TRBV5-4 to TRBJ1-4; 9 bases match TRBD1. This CDR3 comprises 14 residues. Germline assignment: CDR1 SGHNT and CDR2 YYREEE (reference sequence). V gave up 0 bases and J gave up 8 bases; unmatched junction bases: 2. CDR3 amino acids: CASSLDRGQEKLFF. The CDR3 nucleotides are TGTGCCAGCAGCTTGGACAGGGGGCAAGAAAAACTGTTTTTT.

This rearrangement joins TRBV27 to TRBJ1-1, with D possibly matching TRBD1 (6 bases). The germline V gene encodes CDR1 MNHEY and CDR2 SMNVEV (reference sequence). The CDR3 is 15 amino acids. The ends were cut back, 3 bases at V and 4 bases at J, with 15 bases in the middle. CDR3 sequence: CASSFRGLGGTEAFF. The CDR3 region has the DNA TGTGCCAGCAGTTTCAGGGGCTTAGGGGGCACTGAAGCTTTCTTT.

The chain joins TRBV27 to TRBJ2-7, with 15 bases identical to TRBD2. CDR1 is MNHEY, CDR2 SMNVEV, per germline (reference sequence). V lost 3 bases, J lost 3 bases, and 12 bases stayed unmatched. CDR3 length equals 19 residues. The CDR3 loop reads CASSFRSGLAGGSHYEQYF. CDR3 sequence (DNA): TGTGCCAGCAGTTTCCGGAGCGGACTAGCGGGGGGGTCCCACTACGAGCAGTACTTC.

This chain connects TRBV6-6 to TRBJ2-5; D is possibly TRBD1 (6 bases). The CDR3 loop spans 14 amino acids. V dropped 6 bases and J dropped 0 bases, with 11 bases sitting between them. CDR1 is MNHNY and CDR2 is SVGAGI in the germline V gene (reference sequence). This CDR3 is CASRTRDNQETQYF. The CDR3, as DNA: TGTGCCAGCAGGACCCGGGACAACCAAGAGACCCAGTACTTC.

This chain links TRBV7-2 with TRBJ2-5, with a weak D call TRBD1 (6 bases). The end of the DNA aligns better with TRBJ2-7, so the J call may be wrong. Germline values: CDR1 SGHTA, CDR2 FQGNSA. The CDR3 sequence is 15 residues long. CDR3 sequence: CASSSPGTTSYEQYF. The CDR3 bases are TGTGCCAGCAGCTCCCCCGGGACAACTTCCTACGAGCAGTACTTC.

This clone has only one observation. The chain employs TRBV7-2 and TRBJ2-3; 7 bases agree with TRBD2. Germline CDR1 is SGHTA and CDR2 is FQGNSA. The V segment lost 6 bases and the J segment 6 bases; nucleotides outside the gene matches: 9. The CDR3 totals 14 residues. The CDR3 DNA follows: TGTGCCAGCAGTTTGGGGGACTATGGGGATACGCAGTATTTT. Translation gives CASSLGDYGDTQYF.

V is TRBV19 and J is TRBJ2-3, with 8 bases fitting TRBD2. The trim removed 10 bases at V and 4 bases at J, leaving 7 bases unmatched. Germline values: CDR1 LNHDA, CDR2 SQIVND (reference sequence). There are 13 residues in the CDR3. The CDR3 sequence: CATTMGLADTQYF. CDR3 nucleotide sequence: TGTGCCACCACGATGGGACTAGCAGATACGCAGTATTTT. The variable domain in full, completed from reference TRBV19 and TRBJ2-3, reads DGGITQSPKYLFRKEGQNVTLSCEQNLNHDAMYWYRQDPGQGLRLIYYSQIVNDFQKGDIAEGYSVSREKKESFPLTVTSAQKNPTAFYLCATTMGLADTQYFGPGTRLTVL.

This sequence joins TRBV29-1 and TRBJ2-1; 7 bases align to TRBD1. CDR1 and CDR2 (germline): SQVTM, ANQGSEA. The CDR3 loop spans 15 amino acids. V trimming: 2 bases; J trimming: 4 bases; junction bases outside the gene matches: 8. The CDR3 spells CSVEKTTTGYNEQFF. The CDR3 nucleotides read TGCAGCGTTGAAAAGACGACGACAGGGTACAATGAGCAGTTCTTC.

This rearrangement joins TRBV7-9 to TRBJ2-3; 10 bases fit TRBD1. After removal of 5 bases from V and 3 bases from J, the junction contained 5 bases not matched to a gene. This CDR3 has 15 residues. Germline CDR1 is SEHNR and CDR2 is FQNEAQ (reference sequence). The CDR3 reads CASSPDRGLTDTQYF. DNA of the CDR3: TGTGCCAGCAGCCCCGACAGGGGGCTAACAGATACGCAGTATTTT.